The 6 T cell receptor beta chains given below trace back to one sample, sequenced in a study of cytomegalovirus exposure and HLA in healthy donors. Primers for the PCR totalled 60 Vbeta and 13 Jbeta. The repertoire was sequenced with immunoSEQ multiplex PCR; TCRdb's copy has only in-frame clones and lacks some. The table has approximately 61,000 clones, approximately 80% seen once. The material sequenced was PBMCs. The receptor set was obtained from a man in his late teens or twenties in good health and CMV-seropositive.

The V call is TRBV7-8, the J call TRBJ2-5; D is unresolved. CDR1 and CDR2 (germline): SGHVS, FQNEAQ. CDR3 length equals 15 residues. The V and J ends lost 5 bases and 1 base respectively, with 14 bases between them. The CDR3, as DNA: TGTGCCAGCAGCACCGAGGAGAGACTCCAAGAGACCCAGTACTTC. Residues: CASSTEERLQETQYF.

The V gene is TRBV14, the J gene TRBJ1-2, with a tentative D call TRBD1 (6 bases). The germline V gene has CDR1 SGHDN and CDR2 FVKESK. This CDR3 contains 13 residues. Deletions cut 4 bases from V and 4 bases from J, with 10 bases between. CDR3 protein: CASSPGQSYGYTF. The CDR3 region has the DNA TGTGCCAGCAGCCCCGGACAGTCCTATGGCTACACCTTC. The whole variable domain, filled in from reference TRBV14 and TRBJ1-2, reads EAGVTQFPSHSVIEKGQTVTLRCDPISGHDNLYWYRRVMGKEIKFLLHFVKESKQDESGMPNNRFLAERTGGTYSTLKVQPAELEDSGVYFCASSPGQSYGYTFGSGTRLTVV.

The CDR3 DNA reads TGTGCCAGCAGCTTGGCAGGGTGGGAGCTGTTTTTT. It translates to CASSLAGWELFF. The rearrangement joins TRBV5-6 to TRBJ2-2; D possibly corresponds to TRBD1 (5 bases). The germline CDR1 and CDR2 sequences are SGHDT and YYEEEE. This CDR3 spans 12 amino acids. Deletions cut 0 bases from V and 9 bases from J, with 6 bases between. The whole variable domain, filled in from reference TRBV5-6 and TRBJ2-2, reads DAGVTQSPTHLIKTRGQQVTLRCSPKSGHDTVSWYQQALGQGPQFIFQYYEEEERQRGNFPDRFSGHQFPNYSSELNVNALLLGDSALYLCASSLAGWELFFGEGSRLTVL.

CDR3 nucleotide sequence: TGTGCCAGCAGCCTCACAGGGGTTAATGAAAAACTGTTTTTT. Translating it yields CASSLTGVNEKLFF. This chain joins TRBV7-9 and TRBJ1-4, with 7 bases lining up with TRBD1. This CDR3 is built from 14 residues. Germline loops: CDR1 SEHNR, CDR2 FQNEAQ (reference sequence). V dropped 5 bases and J dropped 4; count of bases not matched to a gene: 4. Based on the CDR3 plus reference TRBV7-9 and TRBJ1-4, the full variable domain is DTGVSQNPRHKITKRGQNVTFRCDPISEHNRLYWYRQTLGQGPEFLTYFQNEAQLEKSRLLSDRFSAERPKGSFSTLEIQRTEQGDSAMYLCASSLTGVNEKLFFGSGTQLSVL.

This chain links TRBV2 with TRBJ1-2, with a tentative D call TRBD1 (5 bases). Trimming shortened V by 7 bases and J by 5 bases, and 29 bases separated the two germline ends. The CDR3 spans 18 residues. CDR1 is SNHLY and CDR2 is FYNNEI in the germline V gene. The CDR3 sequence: CASTGTRGNILLDYGYTF. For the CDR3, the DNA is TGTGCCAGCACCGGGACTCGGGGGAATATTTTATTGGATTATGGCTACACCTTC.

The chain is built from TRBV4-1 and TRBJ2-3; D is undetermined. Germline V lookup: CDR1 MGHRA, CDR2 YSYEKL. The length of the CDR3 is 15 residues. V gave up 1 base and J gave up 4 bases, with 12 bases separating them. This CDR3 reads CASSQVGVDADTQYF. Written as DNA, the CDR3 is TGCGCCAGCAGCCAAGTTGGAGTTGACGCAGATACGCAGTATTTT.